A single sample is the source of the 22 T cell receptor beta chains below, sequenced in a study of shared clonotypes between healthy human individuals. TCRdb keeps only in-frame clones here, not all; method: immunoSEQ multiplex PCR. Of about 2 million clones listed, roughly 95% are singletons. Naive CD8 cells lacked CD45RO and underwent positive selection for CCR7, leaving out terminally differentiated effector memory CD45RA+ cells. Sequenced: naive CD8+ T cells sorted from blood. Receptor source: a young man in good health.

Only one count was recorded for this clone. The J gene is TRBJ1-1, the V gene TRBV5-6; tentative D call: TRBD1 (5 bases). This CDR3 spans 14 amino acids. The V and J ends lost 0 bases and 7 bases respectively, with 13 bases between them. CDR1 is SGHDT and CDR2 is YYEEEE in the germline V gene. The CDR3 loop is CASSLGDHRGEAFF. In nucleotides, the CDR3 is TGTGCCAGCAGCTTGGGGGACCATCGCGGTGAAGCTTTCTTT.

The chain uses TRBV10-3 and TRBJ2-1; D may correspond to TRBD1 or TRBD2 (5 bases each). The germline CDR1 and CDR2 sequences are ENHRY and SYGVKD. The CDR3 has 14 amino acids. The V and J ends lost 0 bases and 10 bases respectively, with 13 bases between them. The CDR3 here is CAISESGDFGEQFF. The CDR3 bases are TGTGCCATCAGTGAGTCGGGGGATTTCGGCGAGCAGTTCTTC.

V and J are TRBV5-8 and TRBJ2-7, with 9 nucleotides matching TRBD1. V gave up 5 bases and J gave up 4 bases; unmatched junction bases: 13. This CDR3 contains 16 residues. Germline CDR1 and CDR2: SGHTS and YDEGEE. CDR3 sequence (DNA): TGTGCCAGCAGGCCGCGATTCGGGACAGGGCCGTACGAGCAGTACTTC. As protein: CASRPRFGTGPYEQYF.

This chain joins TRBV13 and TRBJ2-1; D not resolved. The CDR3 contains 15 residues. Trimming stripped 2 bases from V and 6 bases from J, with 14 bases between. Germline V gives CDR1 PRHDT, CDR2 FYEKMQ (reference sequence). DNA of the CDR3: TGTGCCAGCAGCTTACCCCAAGGGCCTAGCAATGAGCAGTTCTTC. As protein: CASSLPQGPSNEQFF.

This chain uses TRBV15 with TRBJ2-1, with 14 bases identical to TRBD2. The CDR3 loop spans 17 amino acids. CDR1 and CDR2 from the germline V gene are LNHNV and YYDKDF (reference sequence). V trimming: 5 bases; J trimming: 3 bases; junction bases outside the gene matches: 6. The CDR3 region is CATSPGTSGGFYNEQFF. CDR3 bases: TGTGCCACCAGCCCGGGGACTAGCGGGGGCTTCTACAATGAGCAGTTCTTC.

The chain has TRBV13 and TRBJ2-7; 9 nucleotides line up with TRBD1. CDR1 and CDR2 from the germline V gene are PRHDT and FYEKMQ (reference sequence). This CDR3 contains 16 residues. V shed 2 bases and J 4 bases; nucleotides not matched to a gene: 9. CDR3 residues: CASSLNPGTGSYEQYF. The CDR3 nucleotides read TGTGCCAGCAGCTTAAACCCCGGGACAGGGAGTTACGAGCAGTACTTC.

The gene calls are TRBV29-1 and TRBJ1-2; D is undetermined. Germline CDR1 reads SQVTM; CDR2 reads ANQGSEA. The CDR3 is 14 residues long. V was clipped by 2 bases and J by 4 bases, with 14 bases between them. CDR3 residues: CSVEMGGKIYGYTF. CDR3 DNA sequence: TGCAGCGTTGAAATGGGAGGGAAGATCTATGGCTACACCTTC.

This sequence joins TRBV19 and TRBJ2-7; D not resolved. V lost 6 bases, J lost 1 base, and 10 bases lay in between. Germline V lookup: CDR1 LNHDA, CDR2 SQIVND (reference sequence). The CDR3 runs 13 residues. The CDR3 reads CASSSGVSYEQYF. DNA for the CDR3: TGTGCCAGTAGCTCCGGAGTGTCCTACGAGCAGTACTTC. Complete variable domain (other parts from reference TRBV19 and TRBJ2-7): DGGITQSPKYLFRKEGQNVTLSCEQNLNHDAMYWYRQDPGQGLRLIYYSQIVNDFQKGDIAEGYSVSREKKESFPLTVTSAQKNPTAFYLCASSSGVSYEQYFGPGTRLTVT.

For this clone: The identical CDR3 is also encoded by other nucleotide sequences in the sample. The chain uses TRBV2 and TRBJ1-2; D might be TRBD1 (6 bases). CDR1 SNHLY and CDR2 FYNNEI come from the germline V gene. This CDR3 has 11 residues. Trimming took 10 bases from V and 5 from J, leaving 11 bases between them. CDR3 in amino acids: CATRTVYGYTF. Written as DNA, the CDR3 is TGTGCCACACGGACAGTTTATGGCTACACCTTC.

The genes are TRBV11-2 and TRBJ2-5; 8 positions match TRBD1. CDR3 size: 14 residues. Germline trimming cut 4 bases from V and 4 bases from J; bases unmatched to any gene: 5. CDR1 SGHAT and CDR2 FQNNGV come from the germline V gene. The CDR3 spells CASSSGQGGETQYF. DNA of the CDR3: TGTGCCAGCAGCTCAGGACAGGGTGGAGAGACCCAGTACTTC.

This clone has only one observation. This chain links TRBV13 with TRBJ1-3; no firm D call. The CDR3 runs to 18 residues. V was trimmed by 2 bases and J by 0 bases, leaving 17 bases between them. In germline, CDR1 is PRHDT, CDR2 FYEKMQ (reference sequence). Here the CDR3 reads CASSLYLLTGSSGNTIYF. Written as DNA, the CDR3 is TGTGCCAGCAGCTTATACCTCCTGACGGGGAGCTCTGGAAACACCATATATTTT.

The rearrangement uses TRBV13 and TRBJ2-3; D not certain. CDR3 length equals 13 residues. The V end was cut by 1 base, the J end by 7 bases, with 9 bases between. CDR1 PRHDT and CDR2 FYEKMQ come from the germline V gene (reference sequence). CDR3: CASSLETQNTQYF. The CDR3, as DNA: TGTGCCAGCAGCTTAGAGACGCAAAATACGCAGTATTTT. Drawing the rest from reference TRBV13 and TRBJ2-3, the complete variable domain is AAGVIQSPRHLIKEKRETATLKCYPIPRHDTVYWYQQGPGQDPQFLISFYEKMQSDKGSIPDRFSAQQFSDYHSELNMSSLELGDSALYFCASSLETQNTQYFGPGTRLTVL.

This chain uses TRBV6-5 with TRBJ2-7; possibly TRBD2 for D (5 bases). Germline CDR1 is MNHEY and CDR2 is SVGAGI. Trimming took off 2 bases at V and 7 bases at J, with 9 bases between the two ends. The CDR3 length is 12 residues. Written as DNA, the CDR3 is TGTGCCAGCAGTTACGCTGCGGGTGAGCAGTACTTC. This encodes CASSYAAGEQYF.

The V call is TRBV27, the J call TRBJ2-1; D gene uncertain. V lost 5 bases and J lost 4, with 15 bases in between. CDR3 size: 15 residues. Germline V gene data show CDR1 as MNHEY and CDR2 as SMNVEV (reference sequence). CDR3 in amino acids: CASSPTVSPYNEQFF. In DNA, the CDR3 is TGTGCCAGCAGTCCGACCGTATCGCCGTACAATGAGCAGTTCTTC.

This chain uses TRBV6-1 with TRBJ2-1; 9 bases align to TRBD2. The CDR3 loop spans 17 amino acids. V was pared by 1 base and J by 7 bases, with 11 bases of the junction left unmatched. Germline-derived CDR1 and CDR2 are MNHNS and SASEGT. The CDR3 loop reads CASSEDPYAGGQNEQFF. The CDR3 DNA reads TGTGCCAGCAGTGAAGACCCCTACGCGGGAGGGCAAAATGAGCAGTTCTTC.

The genes are TRBV9 and TRBJ1-2; 9 bases are shared with TRBD1. The ends lost 2 bases at V and 7 bases at J; junction bases unmatched: 6. In germline, CDR1 is SGDLS, CDR2 YYNGEE. The CDR3 contains 14 residues. In DNA form, the CDR3 reads TGTGCCAGCAGCGTGTTGGACAGGGGCGGTGGCTACACCTTC. This translates into CASSVLDRGGGYTF.

The chain has TRBV6-5 and TRBJ1-4; 8 bases fit TRBD1. CDR1 MNHEY and CDR2 SVGAGI come from the germline V gene. The CDR3 totals 16 residues. The V gene end was trimmed by 2 bases and the J gene end by 5 bases; junction bases not matched to a gene: 7. CDR3 sequence: CASSYAVGTGNEKLFF. As DNA, the CDR3 is TGTGCCAGCAGTTACGCGGTTGGGACAGGAAATGAAAAACTGTTTTTT.

The chain links TRBV29-1 to TRBJ2-5, with D perhaps matching TRBD2 (6 bases). Per the germline V gene, CDR1 is SQVTM and CDR2 is ANQGSEA. Trimming stripped 3 bases from V and 1 base from J, with 18 bases between. This CDR3 region has 16 residues. CDR3 amino acids: CSVDKLASDLQETQYF. The CDR3 DNA is TGCAGCGTTGATAAGTTGGCTAGCGACCTCCAAGAGACCCAGTACTTC.

The V call is TRBV30, the J call TRBJ2-1; TRBD2 agrees at 8 bases. V lost 3 bases and J lost 4; bases outside the gene matches: 5. In germline, CDR1 is GTSNPN, CDR2 SVGIG (reference sequence). This CDR3 contains 14 residues. The CDR3 reads CAWSLRGAYNEQFF. Written as DNA, the CDR3 is TGTGCCTGGAGCCTGCGGGGGGCGTACAATGAGCAGTTCTTC.

This sequence joins TRBV19 and TRBJ2-2; D might be TRBD1 or TRBD2, each matching 6 bases. V was clipped by 7 bases and J by 6 bases, with 12 bases between them. This CDR3 region has 13 residues. Looked up from germline, CDR1 is LNHDA and CDR2 is SQIVND (reference sequence). This CDR3 reads CASTIGGAGELFF. CDR3 coding DNA: TGTGCCAGTACCATCGGGGGCGCCGGGGAGCTGTTTTTT. Supplemented by reference TRBV19 and TRBJ2-2, the full variable domain reads DGGITQSPKYLFRKEGQNVTLSCEQNLNHDAMYWYRQDPGQGLRLIYYSQIVNDFQKGDIAEGYSVSREKKESFPLTVTSAQKNPTAFYLCASTIGGAGELFFGEGSRLTVL.

The V gene is TRBV5-8, the J gene TRBJ1-5; D is ambiguous. V lost 5 bases and J lost 3, with 9 bases in between. Germline assignment: CDR1 SGHTS and CDR2 YDEGEE. This CDR3 region has 13 residues. The CDR3, as DNA: TGTGCCAGCAGTGGGAGCGACAATCAGCCCCAGCATTTT. Its translation: CASSGSDNQPQHF.

This chain joins TRBV19 and TRBJ1-5; no clear D. Per the germline V gene, CDR1 is LNHDA and CDR2 is SQIVND (reference sequence). The CDR3 is made up of 14 amino acids. V was pared by 0 bases and J by 9 bases, with 12 bases between. The CDR3 DNA sequence: TGTGCCAGTAGTATAGATTTGGAGGTAAGGCCCCAGCATTTT. This encodes CASSIDLEVRPQHF.